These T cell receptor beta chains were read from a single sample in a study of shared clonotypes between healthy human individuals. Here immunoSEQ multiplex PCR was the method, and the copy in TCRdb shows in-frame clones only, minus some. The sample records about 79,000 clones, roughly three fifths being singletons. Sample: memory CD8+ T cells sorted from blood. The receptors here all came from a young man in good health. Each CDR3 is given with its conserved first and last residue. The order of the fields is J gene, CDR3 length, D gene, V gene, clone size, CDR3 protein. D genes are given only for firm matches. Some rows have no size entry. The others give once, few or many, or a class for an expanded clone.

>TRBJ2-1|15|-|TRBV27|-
CASRLKAPKGSEQFF
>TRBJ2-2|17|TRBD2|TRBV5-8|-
CASRASGTRAWTGELFF
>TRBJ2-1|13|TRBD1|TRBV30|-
CAWTTGGYNEQFF
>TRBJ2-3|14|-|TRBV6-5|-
CASSYSPGSVRQYF
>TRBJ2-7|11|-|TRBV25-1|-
CASRGGYEQYF
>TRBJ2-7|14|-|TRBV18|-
CASSPPANSYEQYF
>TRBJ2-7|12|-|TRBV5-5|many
CASSFGPREQYF
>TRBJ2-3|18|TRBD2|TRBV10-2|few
CASSEVLAGGRLRDTQYF
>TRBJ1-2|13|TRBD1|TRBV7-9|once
CASSRDSGYGYTF
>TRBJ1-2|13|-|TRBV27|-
CASSLGHYDGYTF
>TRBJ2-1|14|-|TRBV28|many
CASRGRLSYNEQFF
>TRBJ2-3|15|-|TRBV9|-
CASSARDYYTDTQYF
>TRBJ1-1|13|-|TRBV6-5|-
CASSLIGGTEAFF
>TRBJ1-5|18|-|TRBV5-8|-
CASSPFGGTGFLVQPQHF
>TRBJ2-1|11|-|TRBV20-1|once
CSAMDYNEQFF
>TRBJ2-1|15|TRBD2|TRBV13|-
CASSLELAAYNEQFF
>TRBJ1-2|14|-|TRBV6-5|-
CASRPTGTTYGYTF
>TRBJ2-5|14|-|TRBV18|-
CASSPGLDQETQYF
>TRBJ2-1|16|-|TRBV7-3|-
CASSLIAISSYNEQFF
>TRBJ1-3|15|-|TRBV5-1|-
CASSLGTARGNTIYF
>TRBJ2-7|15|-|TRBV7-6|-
CASSLAGGVGDEQYF
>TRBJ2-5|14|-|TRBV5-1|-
CASSLGGYQETQYF